These 17 T cell receptor beta chains were all obtained from the same sample, sequenced in a study of blood T cell repertoires in COVID-19. The method was immunoSEQ multiplex PCR; TCRdb's version includes in-frame clones alone and lacks a portion of them. The repertoire consists of 130,000 to 150,000 clones, with 80% to 90% occurring once and the leading ten covering more than 0.8%. The sequenced sample consisted of peripheral blood. The receptors derive from a woman aged 45-59 years with acute or convalescent COVID-19.

V and J are TRBV5-4 and TRBJ2-3; D is unresolved. The V and J ends lost 4 bases and 5 bases respectively, with 8 bases between them. This CDR3 comprises 12 residues. Per the germline V gene, CDR1 is SGHNT and CDR2 is YYREEE (reference sequence). The CDR3 region is CASSPGQDTQYF. The CDR3 DNA reads TGTGCCAGCAGCCCTGGCCAAGATACGCAGTATTTT.

The J gene is TRBJ2-1, the V gene TRBV11-1, with TRBD2 as a possible D gene (6 bases). V was pared by 5 bases and J by 9 bases, with 14 bases between. CDR3 size: 13 residues. Germline V gene data show CDR1 as SGHAT and CDR2 as FQDESV (reference sequence). CDR3 in DNA: TGTGCCAGCAGCGATTCTAGCGTTGGTGAGCAGTTCTTC. Protein product: CASSDSSVGEQFF. Complete variable domain (other parts from reference TRBV11-1 and TRBJ2-1): EAEVAQSPRYKITEKSQAVAFWCDPISGHATLYWYRQILGQGPELLVQFQDESVVDDSQLPKDRFSAERLKGVDSTLKIQPAELGDSAMYLCASSDSSVGEQFFGPGTRLTVL.

The rearrangement joins TRBV7-2 to TRBJ1-5; tentative D call: TRBD1 (6 bases). CDR3 size: 14 residues. In germline, CDR1 is SGHTA, CDR2 FQGNSA. V shed 5 bases and J shed 3 bases, with 11 bases lying between them. The CDR3 DNA sequence: TGTGCCAGCAGCACACGGACAGCCAATCAGCCCCAGCATTTT. Residues: CASSTRTANQPQHF.

This sequence joins TRBV5-1 and TRBJ2-6; D gene unclear. V was clipped by 0 bases and J by 0 bases, with 10 bases between them. CDR1 SGHRS and CDR2 YFSETQ come from the germline V gene. This CDR3 contains 17 residues. The CDR3 reads CASSLVSGRSGANVLTF. The DNA for the CDR3 is TGCGCCAGCAGCTTGGTTTCAGGCCGCTCTGGGGCCAACGTCCTGACTTTC.

The chain joins TRBV6-1 to TRBJ1-1; no reliable D call. This CDR3 is 13 amino acids long. V lost 2 bases, J lost 5 bases, and 9 bases lay in between. Germline V lookup: CDR1 MNHNS, CDR2 SASEGT. CDR3 protein: CASSEIGETEAFF. The CDR3, as DNA: TGTGCCAGCAGTGAAATCGGAGAGACTGAAGCTTTCTTT.

CDR3 sequence: CASSLGQGGHGYTF. In DNA form, the CDR3 reads TGCGCCAGCAGCTTGGGACAGGGGGGCCATGGCTACACCTTC. The gene calls are TRBV5-1 and TRBJ1-2; 9 bases agree with TRBD1. CDR1 is SGHRS, CDR2 YFSETQ, per germline. This CDR3 comprises 14 residues. Trimming took 0 bases from V and 6 from J; bases not matched to a gene: 3.

V gene TRBV6-5 combines with J gene TRBJ1-1; D uncertain. The germline CDR1 and CDR2 sequences are MNHEY and SVGAGI. CDR3 size: 16 residues. Trimming left V 4 bases short and J 0 bases short, with 15 bases between. CDR3 in amino acids: CASSSPGRDLNTEAFF. CDR3 nucleotides: TGTGCCAGCAGTTCTCCGGGAAGAGACTTGAACACTGAAGCTTTCTTT.

The chain combines TRBV7-8 with TRBJ1-1; D gene ambiguous. The germline V and J ends were trimmed by 2 bases and 5 bases, with 18 bases remaining between them. The length of the CDR3 is 16 residues. Germline V lookup: CDR1 SGHVS, CDR2 FQNEAQ. The CDR3 DNA follows: TGTGCCAGCAGCTTAAAAGCCTTTGGTTATAAGACTGAAGCTTTCTTT. Translated: CASSLKAFGYKTEAFF.

Concerning this clone: The same CDR3 also results from other DNA sequences found in this sample. The chain is built from TRBV2 and TRBJ1-1; D may be TRBD1 (6 bases). The germline gives CDR1 SNHLY, CDR2 FYNNEI. Trimming removed 2 bases at V and 0 bases at J, with 7 bases between. CDR3 size: 14 residues. The DNA for the CDR3 is TGTGCCAGCAGTGAAAGGGGGATGAACACTGAAGCTTTCTTT. Translated, it gives CASSERGMNTEAFF.

The V gene is TRBV9, the J gene TRBJ2-1; tentatively, D is TRBD2 (6 bases). The CDR3 contains 15 residues. V lost 1 base, J lost 6 bases, and 14 bases lay in between. Germline CDR1 reads SGDLS; CDR2 reads YYNGEE. CDR3 in DNA: TGTGCCAGCAGCGTAATCGGGAGTCTAGGCAATGAGCAGTTCTTC. Protein product: CASSVIGSLGNEQFF.

This chain uses TRBV10-2 with TRBJ1-4; D is perhaps TRBD1 (6 bases). The V gene lost 2 bases and the J gene lost 8 bases, with 6 bases spanning the gap. This CDR3 spans 12 amino acids. CDR1 and CDR2 from the germline V gene are WSHSY and SAAADI. CDR3 sequence (DNA): TGCGCCAGCAGTGAGCAGGGGGAAAAACTGTTTTTT. Amino acids: CASSEQGEKLFF.

The chain links TRBV6-5 to TRBJ1-1; 9 bases map to TRBD1. CDR3 length: 14 residues. Germline V lookup: CDR1 MNHEY, CDR2 SVGAGI. The V gene end was trimmed by 7 bases and the J gene end by 0 bases; junction bases not matched to a gene: 3. The CDR3 here is CASTGQGMNTEAFF. In DNA, the CDR3 is TGTGCCAGCACCGGACAGGGGATGAACACTGAAGCTTTCTTT.

The CDR3 nucleotides are TGTGCCAGCAGCGTAGCGCAGGTGGGACTGCACACTGAAGCTTTCTTT. Translating gives CASSVAQVGLHTEAFF. J is TRBJ1-1 and V is TRBV9; possible D gene TRBD1, 5 bases. The germline gives CDR1 SGDLS, CDR2 YYNGEE. Trimming shortened V by 0 bases and J by 3 bases, and 15 bases separated the two germline ends. The CDR3 covers 16 residues.

V is TRBV5-6 and J is TRBJ1-3; D is ambiguous. V lost 4 bases, J lost 0 bases, and 11 bases lay in between. In germline, CDR1 is SGHDT, CDR2 YYEEEE. The CDR3 totals 15 residues. CDR3 coding DNA: TGTGCCAGCAGCCGTTCGGTTATCTCTGGAAACACCATATATTTT. Its protein product is CASSRSVISGNTIYF.

The chain uses TRBV19 and TRBJ1-1, with D unresolved. Trimming stripped 4 bases from V and 4 bases from J, with 13 bases between. The CDR3 covers 14 residues. The germline gives CDR1 LNHDA, CDR2 SQIVND (reference sequence). The CDR3 spells CASSRRVLTTEAFF. Written as DNA, the CDR3 is TGTGCCAGTAGTAGGCGGGTCTTGACCACTGAAGCTTTCTTT.

The rearrangement links TRBV12-5 to TRBJ1-5; D is ambiguous. The CDR3 covers 12 residues. Germline V gene lookup returns CDR1 LGHNT and CDR2 FRNRAP. Trimming shortened V by 1 base and J by 7 bases, and 5 bases separated the two germline ends. The CDR3 sequence: CASGLGEQPQHF. DNA of the CDR3: TGTGCTAGTGGTTTGGGTGAGCAGCCCCAGCATTTT.

The chain is built from TRBV5-8 and TRBJ1-5; D is unresolved. Germline V lookup: CDR1 SGHTS, CDR2 YDEGEE. The CDR3 consists of 17 residues. The V gene lost 0 bases and the J gene lost 5 bases, with 18 bases spanning the gap. CDR3 loop: CASSLAFSQVSDQPQHF. In DNA, the CDR3 is TGTGCCAGCAGCTTGGCCTTTTCGCAGGTCTCTGATCAGCCCCAGCATTTT.